This entry features one T cell receptor beta chain sequence. Its antigen is unidentified. The sample is drawn from a study of CXCR3-negative and CXCR3-positive naive CD8 T cells. Findings and caveats of the study: Cryopreserved cells showed partially decreased CXCR3 expression, and most assays used fresh PBMCs. The study found more hydrophobic TRB CDR3s in CXCR3-positive naive cells than in CXCR3-negative naive cells.

The TRB libraries of cDNA were built by UMI-labeled 5' RACE. TCRdb reprocessed the 5' RACE reads; each CDR3 protein has one entry and no DNA is given. The table counts roughly 120,000 distinct CDR3 sequences; 0.5% to 0.75% lies in the top ten. Germline V gene data show CDR1 as SGHTA and CDR2 as FQGTGA. The CDR3 is made up of 15 amino acids. The receptor comes from a human donor in good health. Some clones in this sample may be carry-over from other donors' samples. The V gene is TRBV7-3, the J gene TRBJ2-1; TCRdb proposes TRBD2, but this gene call is untestable without DNA. Sequencing used naive CXCR3+ CD8+ T cells from blood. Subset indicated: CD45RO-CCR7+CD27+CD95- naive CD8+ T cells expressing CXCR3 (TNR3+). The CDR3 sequence: CASSLDGTSAREQFF.